The 20 T cell receptor beta chains presented below share a single source sample, sequenced in a study of cytomegalovirus exposure and HLA in healthy donors. Method: immunoSEQ multiplex PCR; TCRdb's copy keeps in-frame clones and lacks some. The table has fewer than 120,000 clones, roughly 88% seen once. Material for sequencing was PBMCs. The receptors shown here come from a woman aged 25 to 45 in good health and CMV-seropositive.

V is TRBV9 and J is TRBJ2-1; TRBD2 matches at 9 bases. The germline V gene encodes CDR1 SGDLS and CDR2 YYNGEE. Unmatched junction bases numbered 7, after V lost 0 bases and J lost 9 bases. The CDR3 covers 15 residues. The CDR3 DNA sequence: TGTGCCAGCAGCGTAGAGGCGGGGGGGCCACTTGAGCAGTTCTTC. Protein sequence: CASSVEAGGPLEQFF.

The rearrangement links TRBV27 to TRBJ2-7; TRBD2 is a possible D gene (5 bases). CDR1 MNHEY and CDR2 SMNVEV come from the germline V gene (reference sequence). The CDR3 contains 17 residues. V was pared by 4 bases and J by 3 bases, with 22 bases between. The CDR3 coding sequence is TGTGCCAGCAGTTCATCGACCCTACTAGGAGACCGCTACGAGCAGTACTTC. This sequence encodes CASSSSTLLGDRYEQYF.

The chain recombines TRBV9 with TRBJ2-1; 8 nucleotides match TRBD2. V dropped 4 bases and J dropped 10; count of bases not matched to a gene: 10. CDR1 and CDR2 (germline): SGDLS, YYNGEE. The CDR3 totals 14 residues. The CDR3 sequence: CASSPPGGKREQFF. CDR3 in DNA: TGTGCCAGCAGCCCCCCGGGGGGGAAAAGGGAGCAGTTCTTC.

In its sample, this clone ranks as medium-sized. The chain links TRBV5-1 to TRBJ2-2; D perhaps matches TRBD1 (6 bases). The CDR3 runs 14 residues. The germline V gene has CDR1 SGHRS and CDR2 YFSETQ. V was pared by 4 bases and J by 5 bases, with 12 bases between. The CDR3 protein is CASSVTQGTGELFF. Here the CDR3 DNA reads TGCGCCAGCAGCGTTACACAGGGAACCGGGGAGCTGTTTTTT.

The chain employs TRBV7-2 and TRBJ2-5, with 8 bases lining up with TRBD2. This CDR3 is built from 17 residues. Germline CDR1 is SGHTA and CDR2 is FQGNSA. J lost 3 bases, V lost 1 base, and 10 bases had no gene match. The CDR3 nucleotides read TGTGCCAGCAGCTTAGGGGCGCTAGCGGGTCCTAAAGAGACCCAGTACTTC. This codes for CASSLGALAGPKETQYF.

The rearrangement links TRBV7-2 to TRBJ2-3; 16 bases are a match to TRBD2. The CDR3 is 16 residues long. Trimming took 3 bases from V and 4 from J; bases not matched to a gene: 1. Germline V gene lookup returns CDR1 SGHTA and CDR2 FQGNSA. This chain's CDR3 is CASSLGTSGRADTQYF. The CDR3 nucleotides are TGTGCCAGCAGCTTGGGGACTAGCGGGAGGGCAGATACGCAGTATTTT.

Only one count was recorded for this clone. The chain joins TRBV7-9 to TRBJ2-7, with 9 bases lining up with TRBD1. CDR3 length: 13 residues. Germline V gene data show CDR1 as SEHNR and CDR2 as FQNEAQ (reference sequence). With V trimmed by 4 bases and J by 3 bases, 1 base remained unmatched. In DNA form, the CDR3 reads TGTGCCAGCAGCTCGACAGGGGGCTACGAGCAGTACTTC. Its translation is CASSSTGGYEQYF.

This rearrangement joins TRBV10-1 to TRBJ1-3; D remains ambiguous. Germline lookup yields CDR1 WNHNN and CDR2 SYGVQD (reference sequence). This CDR3 region has 16 residues. V lost 3 bases and J 2 bases, leaving 14 bases between the germline ends. DNA of the CDR3: TGCGCCAGCAGTGAACGGAGGAGAGTTCCTGGAAACACCATATATTTT. Its translation is CASSERRRVPGNTIYF.

This clone was counted a single time. One end of the junction fails to match germline, which may point to a read error. The chain joins TRBV7-7 to TRBJ2-3; D possibly corresponds to TRBD1 (6 bases). This CDR3 is 13 amino acids long. Per the germline V gene, CDR1 is SSHAT and CDR2 is FNYEAQ (reference sequence). CDR3 protein: CASSHRDTDTQYF. The CDR3 nucleotides read TGTGCTAGCAGCCACAGGGATACAGATACGCAGTATTTT.

The chain links TRBV5-1 to TRBJ2-3; a weak D match, TRBD1 (6 bases). The CDR3 covers 15 residues. Germline lookup yields CDR1 SGHRS and CDR2 YFSETQ. The V end was cut by 2 bases, the J end by 2 bases, with 12 bases between. CDR3 region: CASSLGGSYTDTQYF. The DNA of the CDR3 is TGCGCCAGCAGCTTAGGGGGTTCTTACACAGATACGCAGTATTTT. Full variable domain (rest looked up from reference TRBV5-1 and TRBJ2-3): KAGVTQTPRYLIKTRGQQVTLSCSPISGHRSVSWYQQTPGQGLQFLFEYFSETQRNKGNFPGRFSGRQFSNSRSEMNVSTLELGDSALYLCASSLGGSYTDTQYFGPGTRLTVL.

V gene TRBV6-5 combines with J gene TRBJ2-1; a weak D match, TRBD1 (6 bases). CDR1 is MNHEY and CDR2 is SVGAGI in the germline V gene. This CDR3 is 13 amino acids long. V was shortened by 5 bases and J by 4 bases, with 9 bases between the two germline ends. In nucleotides, the CDR3 is TGTGCCAGCAGTCGCGACAGGTACAATGAGCAGTTCTTC. Translated, it gives CASSRDRYNEQFF.

This sequence joins TRBV2 and TRBJ2-6; maybe TRBD2 (5 bases). CDR3 length: 15 residues. Germline assignment: CDR1 SNHLY and CDR2 FYNNEI. The V end lost 8 bases, the J end lost 1 base, and 12 bases lay between the germline ends. This CDR3 is CASERVRSGANVLTF. CDR3 nucleotide sequence: TGTGCCAGCGAGAGGGTTCGGTCTGGGGCCAACGTCCTGACTTTC.

The chain couples TRBV14 to TRBJ2-3; weak D call: TRBD1 (5 bases). The V gene lost 4 bases and the J gene lost 0 bases, with 14 bases spanning the gap. Looked up from germline, CDR1 is SGHDN and CDR2 is FVKESK. The CDR3 totals 16 residues. The DNA for the CDR3 is TGTGCCAGCAGCCCCAACAGGAAACCTAGCACAGATACGCAGTATTTT. This gives the protein CASSPNRKPSTDTQYF.

In DNA form, the CDR3 reads TGTGCCAGCTCACCACGTACGACAGCTAACACCGGGGAGCTGTTTTTT. It codes for CASSPRTTANTGELFF. The V and J genes are TRBV18 and TRBJ2-2; weak D call: TRBD1 (5 bases). Germline V gene data show CDR1 as KGHSH and CDR2 as LQKENI. The CDR3 covers 16 residues. Trimming pared 1 base from V and 2 bases from J, leaving 11 bases between.

The gene calls are TRBV4-3 and TRBJ1-2; D unresolved. The V and J ends lost 0 bases and 0 bases respectively, with 11 bases between them. The germline gives CDR1 LGHNA, CDR2 YSLEER. The CDR3 totals 16 residues. CDR3 DNA: TGCGCCAGCAGCCAAGATCTTTCAGGAACTAACTATGGCTACACCTTC. Its protein product is CASSQDLSGTNYGYTF.

This sequence joins TRBV12-5 and TRBJ1-5; possible D gene TRBD1, 6 bases. V lost 2 bases, J lost 6 bases, and 11 bases lay in between. Germline CDR1 is LGHNT and CDR2 is FRNRAP. CDR3 length equals 14 residues. CDR3 loop: CASGLMTQGQPQHF. Written as DNA, the CDR3 is TGTGCTAGTGGTTTGATGACACAGGGTCAGCCCCAGCATTTT.

The chain couples TRBV30 to TRBJ2-1, with 7 bases matching TRBD2. This CDR3 is 14 amino acids long. The junction had 6 bases not matched to a gene; V was cut back by 3 bases and J by 4 bases. The V gene's germline CDR1 is GTSNPN and CDR2 SVGIG (reference sequence). This chain's CDR3 is CAWSRGLEYNEQFF. In nucleotides, the CDR3 is TGTGCCTGGAGCCGTGGACTAGAGTACAATGAGCAGTTCTTC.

The genes are TRBV6-6 and TRBJ2-7, with 8 bases aligning to TRBD1. Germline CDR1 MNHNY, CDR2 SVGAGI (reference sequence). This CDR3 has 15 amino acids. V trimming: 5 bases; J trimming: 3 bases; junction bases outside the gene matches: 9. Written as DNA, the CDR3 is TGTGCCAGCAGTACTCTTAGACAGGGGTTCTACGAGCAGTACTTC. Translated: CASSTLRQGFYEQYF.

The V gene is TRBV11-3, the J gene TRBJ2-1; D is possibly TRBD1 (6 bases). CDR3 length: 15 amino acids. V lost 2 bases and J 2 bases, leaving 10 bases between the germline ends. CDR1 is SGHNT and CDR2 is YENEEA in the germline V gene. CDR3 DNA sequence: TGTGCCAGCAGCTTAAGTCAGGGGCCCTACAATGAGCAGTTCTTC. Protein product: CASSLSQGPYNEQFF.

J is TRBJ2-1 and V is TRBV5-6; D call uncertain. The V gene lost 7 bases and the J gene lost 5 bases, with 16 bases spanning the gap. Germline lookup yields CDR1 SGHDT and CDR2 YYEEEE. The CDR3 is 14 amino acids. The CDR3 region has the DNA TGTGCCAGCTACCGGATAGCCGAGGACAATGAGCAGTTCTTC. Its translation: CASYRIAEDNEQFF.